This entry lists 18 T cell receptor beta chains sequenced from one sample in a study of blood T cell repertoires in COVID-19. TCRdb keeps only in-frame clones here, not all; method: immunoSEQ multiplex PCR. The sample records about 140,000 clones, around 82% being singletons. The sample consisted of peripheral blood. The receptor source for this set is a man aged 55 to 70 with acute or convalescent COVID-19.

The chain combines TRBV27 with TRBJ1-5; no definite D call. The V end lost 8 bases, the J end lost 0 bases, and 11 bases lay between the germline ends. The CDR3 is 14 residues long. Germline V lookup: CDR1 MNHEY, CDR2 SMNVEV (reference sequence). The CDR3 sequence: CASGPTSSNQPQHF. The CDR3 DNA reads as TGTGCCAGCGGCCCGACAAGTAGCAATCAGCCCCAGCATTTT.

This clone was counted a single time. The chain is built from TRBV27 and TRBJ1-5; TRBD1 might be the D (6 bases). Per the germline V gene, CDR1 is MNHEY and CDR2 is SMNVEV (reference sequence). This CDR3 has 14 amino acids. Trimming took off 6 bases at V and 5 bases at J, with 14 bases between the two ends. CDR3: CASSLTGFDQPQHF. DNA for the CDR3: TGTGCCAGCAGCCTAACAGGGTTCGATCAGCCCCAGCATTTT.

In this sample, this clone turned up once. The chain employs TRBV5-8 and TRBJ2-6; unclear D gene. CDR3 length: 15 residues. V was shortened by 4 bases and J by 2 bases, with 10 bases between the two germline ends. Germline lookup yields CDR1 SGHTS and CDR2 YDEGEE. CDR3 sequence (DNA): TGTGCCAGCAGCCCGACTTCTCCTGGGGCCAACGTCCTGACTTTC. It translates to CASSPTSPGANVLTF.

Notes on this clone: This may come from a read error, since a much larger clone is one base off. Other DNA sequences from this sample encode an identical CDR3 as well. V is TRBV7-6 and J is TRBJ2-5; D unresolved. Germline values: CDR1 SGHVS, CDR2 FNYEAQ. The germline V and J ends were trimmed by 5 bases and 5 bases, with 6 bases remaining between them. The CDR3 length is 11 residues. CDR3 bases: TGTGCCAGCAGCCCCGGGGAGACCCAGTACTTC. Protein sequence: CASSPGETQYF.

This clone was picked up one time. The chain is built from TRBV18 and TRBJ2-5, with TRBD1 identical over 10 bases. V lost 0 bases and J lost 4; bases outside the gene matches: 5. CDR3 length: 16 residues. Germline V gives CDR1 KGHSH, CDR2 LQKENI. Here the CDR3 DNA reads TGTGCCAGCTCACCACCGGGACAGGGGATCGGAGAGACCCAGTACTTC. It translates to CASSPPGQGIGETQYF. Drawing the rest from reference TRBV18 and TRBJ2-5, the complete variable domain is NAGVMQNPRHLVRRRGQEARLRCSPMKGHSHVYWYRQLPEEGLKFMVYLQKENIIDESGMPKERFSAEFPKEGPSILRIQQVVRGDSAAYFCASSPPGQGIGETQYFGPGTRLLVL.

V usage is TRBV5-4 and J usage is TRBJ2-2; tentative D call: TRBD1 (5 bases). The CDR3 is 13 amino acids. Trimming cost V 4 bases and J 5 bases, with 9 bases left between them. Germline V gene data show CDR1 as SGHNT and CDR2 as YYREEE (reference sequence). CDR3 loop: CASSRAGTGELFF. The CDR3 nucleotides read TGTGCCAGCAGCCGCGCAGGGACCGGGGAGCTGTTTTTT.

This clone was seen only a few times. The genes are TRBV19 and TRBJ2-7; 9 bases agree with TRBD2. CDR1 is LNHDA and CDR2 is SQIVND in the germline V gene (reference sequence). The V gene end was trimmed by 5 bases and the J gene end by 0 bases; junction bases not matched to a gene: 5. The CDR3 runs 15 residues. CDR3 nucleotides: TGTGCCAGTAGTCCCTCACTAGCGGGCTCCTACGAGCAGTACTTC. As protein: CASSPSLAGSYEQYF.

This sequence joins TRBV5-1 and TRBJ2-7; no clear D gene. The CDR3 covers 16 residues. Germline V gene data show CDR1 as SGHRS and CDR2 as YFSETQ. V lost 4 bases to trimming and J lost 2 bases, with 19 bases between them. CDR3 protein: CASSVSVAPKPYEQYF. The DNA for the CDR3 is TGCGCCAGCAGCGTTTCTGTCGCACCGAAGCCCTACGAGCAGTACTTC.

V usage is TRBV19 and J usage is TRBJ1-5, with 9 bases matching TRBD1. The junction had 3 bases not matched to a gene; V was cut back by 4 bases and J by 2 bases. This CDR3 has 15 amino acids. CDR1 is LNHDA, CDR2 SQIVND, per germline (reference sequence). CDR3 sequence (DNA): TGTGCCAGTAGTAGGGACAGGGAGGGCAATCAGCCCCAGCATTTT. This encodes CASSRDREGNQPQHF.

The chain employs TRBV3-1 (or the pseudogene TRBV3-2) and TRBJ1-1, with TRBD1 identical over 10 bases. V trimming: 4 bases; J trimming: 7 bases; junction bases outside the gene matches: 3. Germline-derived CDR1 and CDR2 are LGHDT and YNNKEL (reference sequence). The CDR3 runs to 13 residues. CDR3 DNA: TGTGCCAGCAGCCCGACAGGGGGCGTTGAAGCTTTCTTT. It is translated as CASSPTGGVEAFF.

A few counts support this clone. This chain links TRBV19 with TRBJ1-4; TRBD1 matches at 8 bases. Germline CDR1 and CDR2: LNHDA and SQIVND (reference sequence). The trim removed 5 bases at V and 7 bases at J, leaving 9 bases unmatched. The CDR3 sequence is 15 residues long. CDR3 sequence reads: CASSPRTGLSEKLFF. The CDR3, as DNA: TGTGCCAGTAGTCCACGGACAGGGCTGAGTGAAAAACTGTTTTTT.

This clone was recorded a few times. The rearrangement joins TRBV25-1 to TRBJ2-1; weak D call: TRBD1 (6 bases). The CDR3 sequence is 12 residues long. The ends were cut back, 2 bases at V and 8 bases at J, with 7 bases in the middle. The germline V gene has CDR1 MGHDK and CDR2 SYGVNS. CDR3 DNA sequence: TGTGCCAGCAGTGAAGCAGGGGATGAGCAGTTCTTC. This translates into CASSEAGDEQFF. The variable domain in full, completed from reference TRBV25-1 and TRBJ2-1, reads EADIYQTPRYLVIGTGKKITLECSQTMGHDKMYWYQQDPGMELHLIHYSYGVNSTEKGDLSSESTVSRIRTEHFPLTLESARPSHTSQYLCASSEAGDEQFFGPGTRLTVL.

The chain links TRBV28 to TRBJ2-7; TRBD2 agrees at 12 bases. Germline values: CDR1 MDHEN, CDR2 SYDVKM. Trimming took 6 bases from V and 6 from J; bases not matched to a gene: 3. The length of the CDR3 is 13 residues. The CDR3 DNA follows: TGTGCCAGCAGGACTAGCGGGAGCCTCGAGCAGTACTTC. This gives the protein CASRTSGSLEQYF. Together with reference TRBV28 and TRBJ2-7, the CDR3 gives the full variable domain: DVKVTQSSRYLVKRTGEKVFLECVQDMDHENMFWYRQDPGLGLRLIYFSYDVKMKEKGDIPEGYSVSREKKERFSLILESASTNQTSMYLCASRTSGSLEQYFGPGTRLTVT.

The CDR3 is CASRPGNGNTIYF. The CDR3 bases are TGTGCCAGCAGGCCAGGGAATGGAAACACCATATATTTT. The chain carries TRBV6-1 and TRBJ1-3, with D possibly TRBD1 on 5 matching bases. The CDR3 length is 13 residues. Trimming shortened V by 6 bases and J by 3 bases, and 9 bases separated the two germline ends. Looked up from germline, CDR1 is MNHNS and CDR2 is SASEGT.

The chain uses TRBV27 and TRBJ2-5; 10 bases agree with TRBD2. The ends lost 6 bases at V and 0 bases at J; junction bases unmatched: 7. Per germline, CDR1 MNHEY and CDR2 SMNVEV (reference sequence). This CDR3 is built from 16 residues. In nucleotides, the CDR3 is TGTGCCAGCAGACCCCATACTAGCGGGAACCAAGAGACCCAGTACTTC. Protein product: CASRPHTSGNQETQYF.

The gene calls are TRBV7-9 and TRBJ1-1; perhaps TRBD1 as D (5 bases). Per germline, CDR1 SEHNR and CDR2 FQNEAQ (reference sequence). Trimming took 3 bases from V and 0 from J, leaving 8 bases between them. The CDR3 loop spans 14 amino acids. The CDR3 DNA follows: TGTGCCAGCAGCTTCGACAGCTTGAACACTGAAGCTTTCTTT. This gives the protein CASSFDSLNTEAFF. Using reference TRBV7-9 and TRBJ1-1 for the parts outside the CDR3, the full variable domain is DTGVSQNPRHKITKRGQNVTFRCDPISEHNRLYWYRQTLGQGPEFLTYFQNEAQLEKSRLLSDRFSAERPKGSFSTLEIQRTEQGDSAMYLCASSFDSLNTEAFFGQGTRLTVV.

The CDR3 loop is CASSLVASGGTQYF. The CDR3 DNA reads as TGTGCCAGTAGCCTTGTCGCGTCAGGGGGGACCCAGTACTTC. The chain has TRBV19 and TRBJ2-5, with 7 positions matching TRBD1. Per the germline V gene, CDR1 is LNHDA and CDR2 is SQIVND (reference sequence). The CDR3 spans 14 residues. The V gene end was trimmed by 6 bases and the J gene end by 7 bases; junction bases not matched to a gene: 11.

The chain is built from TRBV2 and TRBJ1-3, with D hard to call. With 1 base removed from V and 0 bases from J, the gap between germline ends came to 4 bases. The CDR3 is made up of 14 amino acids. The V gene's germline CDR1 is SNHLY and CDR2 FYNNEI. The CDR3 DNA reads TGTGCCAGCAGTGAAGTTTACTCTGGAAACACCATATATTTT. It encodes CASSEVYSGNTIYF.